These 5 T cell receptor beta chains came from one sample sequenced in a study of response to subunit inactivated influenza vaccine. TCRdb processed the RT-PCR reads anew with MiXCR; each CDR3 protein has one entry. The sample records around 750,000 distinct CDR3 sequences, about 20% being singletons. The sequencing used PBMCs from blood, collected roughly 5 days after vaccination. These receptors were collected from a man over 45 who received an inactivated influenza vaccine.

As to this clonotype: The germline gene is not matched at one end of the junction; a read error may be the cause. V and J are TRBV9 and TRBJ2-1; 10 bases match TRBD2. CDR3 length: 15 residues. Looked up from germline, CDR1 is SGDLS and CDR2 is YYNGEE. For the CDR3, the DNA is TGTGCCGGCAGCGCACTAGCGGGGAGAGCATATGAGCAGTTCTTC. Its protein is CAGSALAGRAYEQFF.

This clonotype has at least ten counts. J is TRBJ2-7 and V is TRBV20-1; 9 nucleotides agree with TRBD1. The CDR3 is made up of 16 amino acids. V was clipped by 1 base and J by 4 bases; unmatched bases: 11. The V gene's germline CDR1 is DFQATT and CDR2 SNEGSKA (reference sequence). The CDR3 protein is CSARGTGGFAFYEQYF. CDR3 coding DNA: TGCAGTGCTAGAGGTACAGGGGGCTTCGCTTTTTACGAGCAGTACTTC.

This clonotype was found many times. The V call is TRBV7-9, the J call TRBJ2-7; D not resolved. The CDR3 totals 15 residues. V dropped 1 base and J dropped 3 bases, with 13 bases sitting between them. Germline assignment: CDR1 SEHNR and CDR2 FQNEAQ (reference sequence). As DNA, the CDR3 is TGTGCCAGCAGCTTAGGTGTCAGTAGCATCTACGAGCAGTACTTC. It codes for CASSLGVSSIYEQYF.

In this sample, this clonotype turned up once. The V and J genes are TRBV7-9 and TRBJ2-5; no clear D. The CDR3 is made up of 13 amino acids. Germline loops: CDR1 SEHNR, CDR2 FQNEAQ (reference sequence). The ends were cut back, 4 bases at V and 5 bases at J, with 11 bases in the middle. The CDR3, as DNA: TGTGCCAGCAGCTACGATGCTCGCGAGACCCAGTACTTC. Its protein product is CASSYDARETQYF.

The rearrangement uses TRBV5-1 and TRBJ2-1; D might be TRBD2 (7 bases). Trimming took 1 base from V and 5 from J, leaving 13 bases between them. CDR3 length: 15 amino acids. Per the germline V gene, CDR1 is SGHRS and CDR2 is YFSETQ. The CDR3 DNA sequence: TGCGCCAGCAGCTTGACGGCGGGGGCCAACAATGAGCAGTTCTTC. Amino acids: CASSLTAGANNEQFF. Combining the CDR3 with reference TRBV5-1 and TRBJ2-1 gives the whole variable domain KAGVTQTPRYLIKTRGQQVTLSCSPISGHRSVSWYQQTPGQGLQFLFEYFSETQRNKGNFPGRFSGRQFSNSRSEMNVSTLELGDSALYLCASSLTAGANNEQFFGPGTRLTVL.